The T cell receptor (beta chain) under discussion was sequenced for a study of metastatic and nonmetastatic thyroid tumors. Study overall: Peripheral blood and tumor or nodule samples from malignant and benign thyroid patients were compared.

Not a single patient had been given any form of treatment at any point before undergoing thyroid surgery. In the original analysis: CDR3 was compared across clinicopathological groups, and the resulting differences were used to build a distant-metastasis classifier for papillary thyroid cancer. TCRdb re-called the PCR reads with MiXCR. V and J calls and clone size were set by TCRdb, not the authors. The sample records about 59,000 clones, under 30% being singletons. Germline CDR1 DFQATT, CDR2 SNEGSKA (reference sequence). The CDR3 is 13 residues long. The V gene lost 1 base and the J gene lost 4 bases, with 8 bases spanning the gap. In the case of this clone: Its antigen is unidentified.

Study observations and caveats: Compared with benign nodules, malignant thyroid tumors were reported to have significantly higher TCR beta diversity in both blood and tumor.

Sequencing input: blood. The chain joins TRBV20-1 to TRBJ1-3; D call uncertain. The TCR comes from a female donor with papillary thyroid cancer or a benign thyroid nodule (not recorded which). Some clones in this sample may be carry-over from other donors' samples. The CDR3 sequence: CSARGLEGNTIYF. CDR3 bases: TGCAGTGCTAGAGGTCTGGAAGGAAACACCATATATTTT.